This T cell receptor beta chain was recovered during a study of T-cell reconstitution after alpha-beta-depleted transplantation in children. Molecular barcoding with unique molecular identifiers was used for the TCRbeta library. TCRdb ran MiXCR on the PCR reads and lists one entry per CDR3 protein. The sample includes 100,000 to 120,000 distinct CDR3 sequences, about a tenth of them seen just once. The sample holds a few counts of this clonotype. This CDR3 is 15 amino acids long. The V segment lost 4 bases and the J segment 8 bases; nucleotides outside the gene matches: 10. CDR1 and CDR2 (germline): SGHTA, FQGNSA.

This clonotype was sampled from a human donor who donated a stem cell graft to a child with acute lymphoblastic leukemia. The sample in question was PBMCs from the stem cell graft donor, obtained from the stem cell graft. The V and J genes are TRBV7-2 and TRBJ1-2; 10 bases match TRBD1. CDR3 sequence (DNA): TGTGCCAGCAGCTCCTCGGACAGGGGGAATAGGGGCTACACCTTC. This encodes CASSSSDRGNRGYTF.